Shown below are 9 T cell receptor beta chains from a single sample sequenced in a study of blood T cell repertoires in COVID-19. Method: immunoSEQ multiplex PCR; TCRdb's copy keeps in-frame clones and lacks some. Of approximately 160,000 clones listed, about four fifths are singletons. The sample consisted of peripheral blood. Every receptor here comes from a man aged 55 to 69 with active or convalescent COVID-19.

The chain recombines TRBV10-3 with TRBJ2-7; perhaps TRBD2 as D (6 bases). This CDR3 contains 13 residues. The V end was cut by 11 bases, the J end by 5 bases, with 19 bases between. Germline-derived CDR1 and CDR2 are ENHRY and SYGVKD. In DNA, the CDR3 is TGTGCCGGACGGGACTCCGGTGGGGACGAGCAGTACTTC. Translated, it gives CAGRDSGGDEQYF.

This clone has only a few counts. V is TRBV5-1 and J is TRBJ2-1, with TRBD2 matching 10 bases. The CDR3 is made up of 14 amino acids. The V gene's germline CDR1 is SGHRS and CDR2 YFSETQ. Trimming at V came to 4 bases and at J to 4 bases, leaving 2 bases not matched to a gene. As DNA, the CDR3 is TGCGCCAGCAGCACACTAGCGGGGTACAATGAGCAGTTCTTC. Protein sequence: CASSTLAGYNEQFF.

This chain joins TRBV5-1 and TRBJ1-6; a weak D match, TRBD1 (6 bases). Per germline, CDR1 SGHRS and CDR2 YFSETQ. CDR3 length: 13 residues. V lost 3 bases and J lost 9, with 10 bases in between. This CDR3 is CASSSGQSSPLHF. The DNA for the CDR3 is TGCGCCAGCAGCTCAGGACAGAGTTCACCCCTCCACTTT.

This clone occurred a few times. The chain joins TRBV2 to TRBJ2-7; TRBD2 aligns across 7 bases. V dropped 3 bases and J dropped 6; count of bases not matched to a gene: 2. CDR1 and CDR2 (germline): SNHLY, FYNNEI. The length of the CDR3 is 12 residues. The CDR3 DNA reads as TGTGCCAGCAGTGATAGGGAGGGCGAGCAGTACTTC. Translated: CASSDREGEQYF.

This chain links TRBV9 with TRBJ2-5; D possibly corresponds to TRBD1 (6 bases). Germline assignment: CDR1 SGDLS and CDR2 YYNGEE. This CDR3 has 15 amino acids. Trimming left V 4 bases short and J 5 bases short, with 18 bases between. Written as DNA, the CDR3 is TGTGCCAGCAGCCAGACAGGACAGCAGTTGGAGACCCAGTACTTC. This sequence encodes CASSQTGQQLETQYF.

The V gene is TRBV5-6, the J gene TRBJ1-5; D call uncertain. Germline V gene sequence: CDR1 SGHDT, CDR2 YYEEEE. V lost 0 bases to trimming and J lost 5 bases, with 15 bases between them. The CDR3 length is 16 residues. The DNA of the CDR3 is TGTGCCAGCAGCTTGGCGGGGAACATATTCGATCAGCCCCAGCATTTT. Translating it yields CASSLAGNIFDQPQHF.

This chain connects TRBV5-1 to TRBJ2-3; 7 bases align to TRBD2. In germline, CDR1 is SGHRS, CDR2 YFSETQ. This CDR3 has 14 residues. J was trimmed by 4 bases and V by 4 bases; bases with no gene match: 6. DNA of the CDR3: TGCGCCAGCAGCATGAGCGGGAACGCAGATACGCAGTATTTT. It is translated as CASSMSGNADTQYF.

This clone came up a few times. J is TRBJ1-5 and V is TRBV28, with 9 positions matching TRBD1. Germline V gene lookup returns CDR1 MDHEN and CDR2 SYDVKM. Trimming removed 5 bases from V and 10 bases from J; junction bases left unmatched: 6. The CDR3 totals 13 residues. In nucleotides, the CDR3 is TGTGCCAGCAGTCAATGGGACAGGGAACCCCAGCATTTT. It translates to CASSQWDREPQHF.

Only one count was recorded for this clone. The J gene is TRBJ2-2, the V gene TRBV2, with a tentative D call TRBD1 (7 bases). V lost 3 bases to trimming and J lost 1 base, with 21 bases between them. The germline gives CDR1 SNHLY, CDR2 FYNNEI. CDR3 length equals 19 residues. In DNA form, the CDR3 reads TGTGCCAGCAGTGAGAGGGCAGGGGGGAAAGGGTTGAACACCGGGGAGCTGTTTTTT. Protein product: CASSERAGGKGLNTGELFF.